The sequence of this T cell receptor (beta chain) was determined in a study of T cell responses to AZD1222 COVID-19 vaccine. The study, taken as a whole, reports: Spike-specific TCR breadth and depth grew following two AZD1222 doses.

Some clones are missing from TCRdb's copy, which holds only in-frame ones; the method was immunoSEQ multiplex PCR. The sample shows 90,000 to 150,000 clones, approximately 83% of them seen only once. The V gene lost 5 bases and the J gene lost 3 bases, with 16 bases spanning the gap. The germline CDR1 and CDR2 sequences are KGHDR and SFDVKD. The CDR3 loop spans 16 amino acids. About this clone itself: Its antigen is unidentified.

The source of this sequence is an adult in good health. This sequence joins TRBV24-1 and TRBJ2-1, with D hard to call. The sample in question was peripheral blood, obtained on day 0 of AZD1222 vaccination. The CDR3 region is CATSASLSGSYNEQFF. The CDR3 nucleotides read TGTGCCACCAGTGCCTCGTTGTCCGGAAGCTACAATGAGCAGTTCTTC.